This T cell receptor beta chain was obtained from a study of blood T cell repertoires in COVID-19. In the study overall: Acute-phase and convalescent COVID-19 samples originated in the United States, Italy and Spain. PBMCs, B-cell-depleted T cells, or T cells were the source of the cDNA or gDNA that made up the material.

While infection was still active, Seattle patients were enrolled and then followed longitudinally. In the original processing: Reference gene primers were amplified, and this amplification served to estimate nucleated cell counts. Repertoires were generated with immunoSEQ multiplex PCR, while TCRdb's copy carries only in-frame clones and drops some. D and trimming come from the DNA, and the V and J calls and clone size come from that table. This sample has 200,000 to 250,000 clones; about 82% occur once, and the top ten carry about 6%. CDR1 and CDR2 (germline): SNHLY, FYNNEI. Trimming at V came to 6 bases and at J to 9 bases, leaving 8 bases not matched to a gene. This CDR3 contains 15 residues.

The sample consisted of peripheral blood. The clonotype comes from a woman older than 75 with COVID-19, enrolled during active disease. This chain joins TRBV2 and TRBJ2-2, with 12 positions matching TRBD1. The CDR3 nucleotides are TGTGCCAGCAGCAAGGGACAGGGGGCGTTTTGGGAGCTGTTTTTT. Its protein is CASSKGQGAFWELFF.